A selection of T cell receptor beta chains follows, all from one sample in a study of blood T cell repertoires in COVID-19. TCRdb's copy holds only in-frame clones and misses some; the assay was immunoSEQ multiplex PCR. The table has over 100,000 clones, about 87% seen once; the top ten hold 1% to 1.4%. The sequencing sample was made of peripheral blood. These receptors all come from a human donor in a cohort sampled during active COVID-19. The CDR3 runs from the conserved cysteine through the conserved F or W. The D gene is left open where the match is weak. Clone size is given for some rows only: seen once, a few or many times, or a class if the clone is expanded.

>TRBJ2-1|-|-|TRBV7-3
TGTGCCAGCAGCGGAGATGGCGGCTCCTACAATGAGCAGTTCTTC
CASSGDGGSYNEQFF
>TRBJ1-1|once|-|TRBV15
TGTGCCACCAGCAGGGGCGGACAGAAACGGCATACTGAAGCTTTCTTT
CATSRGGQKRHTEAFF
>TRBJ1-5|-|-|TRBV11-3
TGTGCCAGCAGCCAGTCTGGTTCCAATCAGCCCCAGCATTTT
CASSQSGSNQPQHF
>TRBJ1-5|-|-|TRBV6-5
TGTGCCAGCAAAAACGCAGGGGTAAGCAATCAGCCCCAGCATTTT
CASKNAGVSNQPQHF
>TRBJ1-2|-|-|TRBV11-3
TGTGCCAGCAGCCCACGAACCGGGACTAAGGATGGCTACACCTTC
CASSPRTGTKDGYTF
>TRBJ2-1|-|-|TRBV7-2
TGTGCCAGCAGTCGGCAAGTCCGGGAGAGAGAGGATGAGCAGTTCTTC
CASSRQVREREDEQFF
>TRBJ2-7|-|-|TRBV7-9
TGTGCCAGCAGCTTAGGGGGAGTAGGGGGCTACGAGCAGTACTTC
CASSLGGVGGYEQYF
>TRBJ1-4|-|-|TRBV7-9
TGTGCCAGCAGCTTAATGGGCCGCAAGAGAACTAATGAAAAACTGTTTTTT
CASSLMGRKRTNEKLFF
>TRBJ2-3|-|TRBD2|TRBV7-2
TGTGCCAGCCGGGCGGGAGGGACAGATACGCAGTATTTT
CASRAGGTDTQYF
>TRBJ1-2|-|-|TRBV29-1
TGCAGCGTTGAAGATCTCAACCGAGCGGAAGGAGTCTATGGCTACACCTTC
CSVEDLNRAEGVYGYTF
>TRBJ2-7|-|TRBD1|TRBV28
TGTGCCAGCAGGCCGACAGGGACCTACGAGCAGTACTTC
CASRPTGTYEQYF
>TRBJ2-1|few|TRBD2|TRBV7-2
TGTGCCAGCAGCTTAAGGCGGGGGGCCTACAATGAGCAGTTCTTC
CASSLRRGAYNEQFF
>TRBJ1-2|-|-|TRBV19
TGTGCCAGTAGTATAAATTTCCCAGGCGGGATGAGCTATGGCTACACCTTC
CASSINFPGGMSYGYTF
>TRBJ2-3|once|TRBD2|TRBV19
TGTGCCAGTAGTCCCCAGGGACTAGCGGGGACAGATACGCAGTATTTT
CASSPQGLAGTDTQYF
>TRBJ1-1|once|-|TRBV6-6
TGTGCCAGCTTCAGGGGTTTCAACACTGAAGCTTTCTTT
CASFRGFNTEAFF
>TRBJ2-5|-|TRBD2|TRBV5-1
TGCGCCAGCAGCCAGCTGAGCGGGGGGGTCTCCAGGGTAGGGGAGACCCAGTACTTC
CASSQLSGGVSRVGETQYF
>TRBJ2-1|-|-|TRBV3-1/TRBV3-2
TGTGCCAGCAGCCAAGACCGGGGGACCAGCTCCTACAATGAGCAGTTCTTC
CASSQDRGTSSYNEQFF
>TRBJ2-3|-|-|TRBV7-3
TGTGCCAGCAGCCCCGGGACTGCCAGACCTAGCACAGATACGCAGTATTTT
CASSPGTARPSTDTQYF
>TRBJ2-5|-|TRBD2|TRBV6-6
TGTGCCATTCGGGGGGGTTCAGAGACCCAGTACTTC
CAIRGGSETQYF
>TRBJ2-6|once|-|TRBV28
TGTGCCAGCAGTTTACCACAGATCTCTGGGGCCAACGTCCTGACTTTC
CASSLPQISGANVLTF
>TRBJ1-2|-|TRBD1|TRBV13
TGTGCCAGCAGCCCCCCAATTGGGACAGGGGGCGATGATGGCTACACCTTC
CASSPPIGTGGDDGYTF
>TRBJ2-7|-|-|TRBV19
TGTGCCAGTAGTATAGGCCGGGACACTTCTCACGGGCAGTACTTC
CASSIGRDTSHGQYF
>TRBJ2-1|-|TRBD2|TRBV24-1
TGTGCCACCAGTGATCCATCCTCCGGGACTACACGGGGGAATGAGCAGTTCTTC
CATSDPSSGTTRGNEQFF
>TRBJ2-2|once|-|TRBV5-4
TGTGCCAGCAGCGCTGCTTCTACGGAGCTGTTTTTT
CASSAASTELFF
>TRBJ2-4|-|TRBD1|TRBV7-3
TGTGCCAGCAGCTTAGGTCAGACAGGGGGCGCAGCCAAAAACATTCAGTACTTC
CASSLGQTGGAAKNIQYF
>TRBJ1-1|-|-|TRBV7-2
TGTGCCAGCAGCTTAGTCTCGGGGAACACTGAAGCTTTCTTT
CASSLVSGNTEAFF